The 9 T cell receptor beta chains below come from one sample, sequenced in a study of vaccination and CD4 T cells after COVID-19 (dated by TCRdb to about 2022). Receptor amplification or capture employed PCR. The listed sequencing device is Illumina iSeq 100. TCRdb reran the public reads through fastp at Q25 and MiXCR, keeping productive beta chains. Rows are combined by CDR3 protein, so each entry shows the most common genes and DNA. Counted in this sample were about 22,000 distinct CDR3 sequences; under 75% of them appeared once. Of the sample, 0.8% to 1% is held by the ten largest clones. This sample comprised CD4+ T cells from blood, obtained before SARS-CoV-2 vaccination. The receptors stem from a human donor who had recovered from COVID-19.

This rearrangement joins TRBV19 to TRBJ2-2, with 7 bases that match TRBD1. This CDR3 has 12 residues. V lost 4 bases and J lost 8; bases outside the gene matches: 1. CDR1 and CDR2 from the germline V gene are LNHDA and SQIVND (reference sequence). CDR3 nucleotide sequence: TGTGCCAGTAGTAACAGGGGTGGGGAGCTGTTTTTT. Its protein product is CASSNRGGELFF.

This chain connects TRBV7-3 to TRBJ2-1, with 9 bases that match TRBD2. There are 18 residues in the CDR3. Unmatched junction bases numbered 12, after V lost 4 bases and J lost 2 bases. The germline gives CDR1 SGHTA, CDR2 FQGTGA. The DNA of the CDR3 is TGTGCCAGCAGCTCCATGGGACTAGCCCCTCCTACCTACAATGAGCAGTTCTTC. This sequence encodes CASSSMGLAPPTYNEQFF.

The chain links TRBV7-6 to TRBJ2-3; possibly TRBD1 for D (6 bases). The CDR3 length is 13 residues. The germline CDR1 and CDR2 sequences are SGHVS and FNYEAQ. The V end lost 5 bases, the J end lost 3 bases, and 9 bases lay between the germline ends. In DNA, the CDR3 is TGTGCCAGCAGCCCCCAGGGGACAGATACGCAGTATTTT. Its protein product is CASSPQGTDTQYF.

The rearrangement links TRBV7-2 to TRBJ2-7; TRBD2 agrees at 10 bases. With V trimmed by 5 bases and J by 0 bases, 7 bases remained unmatched. Germline values: CDR1 SGHTA, CDR2 FQGNSA. CDR3 length equals 16 residues. CDR3 bases: TGTGCCAGCAGCCCTCGGACTAGCGGAAGCTCCTACGAGCAGTACTTC. It specifies CASSPRTSGSSYEQYF.

In its sample, this clonotype was seen a few times. V usage is TRBV7-2 and J usage is TRBJ2-5; no firm D call. Trimming cost V 1 base and J 6 bases, with 9 bases left between them. The CDR3 contains 13 residues. The germline gives CDR1 SGHTA, CDR2 FQGNSA. The CDR3 spells CASSLESRQTQYF. CDR3 DNA sequence: TGTGCCAGCAGCTTAGAGTCGCGGCAGACCCAGTACTTC.

This clonotype was found a few times. The chain recombines TRBV2 with TRBJ1-1; TRBD1 agrees at 7 bases. The V and J ends lost 4 bases and 4 bases, in that order; junction bases with no gene match: 3. This CDR3 region has 13 residues. Germline values: CDR1 SNHLY, CDR2 FYNNEI. CDR3 DNA sequence: TGTGCCAGCAGTGTGGAGGGGGCCACTGAAGCTTTCTTT. Residues: CASSVEGATEAFF.

This rearrangement joins TRBV28 to TRBJ2-5; TRBD2 is a possible D gene (6 bases). Trimming removed 4 bases from V and 5 bases from J, with 14 bases in between. CDR1 MDHEN and CDR2 SYDVKM come from the germline V gene. This CDR3 has 14 residues. CDR3 in amino acids: CASSSPGTRETQYF. Here the CDR3 DNA reads TGTGCCAGCAGTTCCCCCGGGACTCGGGAGACCCAGTACTTC.

The chain is built from TRBV6-1 and TRBJ2-7, with no clear D. CDR1 is MNHNS, CDR2 SASEGT, per germline. The CDR3 is made up of 13 amino acids. V was cut by 1 base and J by 4 bases, with 8 bases left in between. The CDR3 DNA reads as TGTGCCAGCAGTGAAGTATCAGGTTACGAGCAGTACTTC. As protein: CASSEVSGYEQYF.

The V call is TRBV21-1, the J call TRBJ1-5. TRBV21-1 is shown as a pseudogene. The CDR3 extends over 17 amino acids. The CDR3 nucleotides are TGTGCCAGCAGCAAACAAAGAAGCCCTTCGGAGGGTCAGCCCCAGCATTTT. Its translation is CASSKQRSPSEGQPQHF.